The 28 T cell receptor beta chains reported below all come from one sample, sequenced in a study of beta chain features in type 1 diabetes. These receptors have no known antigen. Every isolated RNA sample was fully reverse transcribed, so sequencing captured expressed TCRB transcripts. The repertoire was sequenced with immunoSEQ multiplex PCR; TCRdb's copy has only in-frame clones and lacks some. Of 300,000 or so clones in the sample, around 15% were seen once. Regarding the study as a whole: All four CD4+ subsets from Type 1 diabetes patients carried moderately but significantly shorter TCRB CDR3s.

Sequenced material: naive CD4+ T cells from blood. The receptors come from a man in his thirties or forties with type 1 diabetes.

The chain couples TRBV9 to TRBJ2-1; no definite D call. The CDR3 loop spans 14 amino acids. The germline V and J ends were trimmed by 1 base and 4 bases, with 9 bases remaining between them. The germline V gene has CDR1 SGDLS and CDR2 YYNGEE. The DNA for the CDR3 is TGTGCCAGCAGCGTATCTTGGCGGTACAATGAGCAGTTCTTC. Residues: CASSVSWRYNEQFF.

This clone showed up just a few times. CDR3 sequence (DNA): TGTGCCAGCTCACCTACTGGACAGGGGAACACTGAAGCTTTCTTT. As protein: CASSPTGQGNTEAFF. The rearrangement joins TRBV18 to TRBJ1-1; 8 bases are a match to TRBD1. V shed 3 bases, J shed 1 base, and the junction held 4 bases outside the gene matches. The CDR3 has 15 amino acids. Looked up from germline, CDR1 is KGHSH and CDR2 is LQKENI. Based on the CDR3 plus reference TRBV18 and TRBJ1-1, the full variable domain is NAGVMQNPRHLVRRRGQEARLRCSPMKGHSHVYWYRQLPEEGLKFMVYLQKENIIDESGMPKERFSAEFPKEGPSILRIQQVVRGDSAAYFCASSPTGQGNTEAFFGQGTRLTVV.

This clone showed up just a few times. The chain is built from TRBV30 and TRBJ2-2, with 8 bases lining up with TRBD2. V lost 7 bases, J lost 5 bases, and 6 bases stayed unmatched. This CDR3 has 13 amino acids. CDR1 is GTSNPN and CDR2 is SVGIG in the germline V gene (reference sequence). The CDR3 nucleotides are TGTGCCTCCCGGCGGGAGGAAACCGGGGAGCTGTTTTTT. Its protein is CASRREETGELFF.

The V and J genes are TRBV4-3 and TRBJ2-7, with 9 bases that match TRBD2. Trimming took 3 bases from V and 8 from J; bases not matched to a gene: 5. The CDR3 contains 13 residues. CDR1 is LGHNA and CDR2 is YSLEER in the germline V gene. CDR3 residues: CASSQDSGSQQYF. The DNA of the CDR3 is TGCGCCAGCAGCCAGGATAGCGGGAGCCAGCAGTACTTC.

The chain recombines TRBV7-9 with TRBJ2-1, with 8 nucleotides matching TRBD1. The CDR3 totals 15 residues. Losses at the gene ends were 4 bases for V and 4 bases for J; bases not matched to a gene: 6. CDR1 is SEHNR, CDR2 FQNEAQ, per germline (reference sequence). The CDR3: CASSYGQGAYNEQFF. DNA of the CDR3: TGTGCCAGCAGCTACGGACAGGGAGCGTACAATGAGCAGTTCTTC.

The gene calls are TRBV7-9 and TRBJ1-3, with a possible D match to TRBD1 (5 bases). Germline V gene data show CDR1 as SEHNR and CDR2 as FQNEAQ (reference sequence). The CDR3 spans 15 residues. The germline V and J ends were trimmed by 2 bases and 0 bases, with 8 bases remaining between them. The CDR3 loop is CASSLSTVSGNTIYF. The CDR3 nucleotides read TGTGCCAGCAGCTTATCGACAGTCTCTGGAAACACCATATATTTT.

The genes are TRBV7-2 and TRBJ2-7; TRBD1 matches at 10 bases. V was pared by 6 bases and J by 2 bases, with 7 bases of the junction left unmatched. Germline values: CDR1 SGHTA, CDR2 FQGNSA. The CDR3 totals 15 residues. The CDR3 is CASSSSGQGAYEQYF. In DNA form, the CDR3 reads TGTGCCAGCAGTTCCTCCGGACAGGGGGCCTACGAGCAGTACTTC.

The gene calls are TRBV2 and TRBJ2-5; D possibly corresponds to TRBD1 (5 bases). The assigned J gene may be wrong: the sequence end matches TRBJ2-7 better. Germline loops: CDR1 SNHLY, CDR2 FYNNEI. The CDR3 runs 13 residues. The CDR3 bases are TGTGCCAGCAGTCAGGGAACAGGCGGCGAGCAGTACTTC. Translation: CASSQGTGGEQYF.

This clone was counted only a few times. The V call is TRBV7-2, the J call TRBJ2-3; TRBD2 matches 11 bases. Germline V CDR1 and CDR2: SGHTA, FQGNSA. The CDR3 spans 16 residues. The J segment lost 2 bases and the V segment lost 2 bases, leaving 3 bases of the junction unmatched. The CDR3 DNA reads TGTGCCAGCAGCTTAAGACTAGCGGGATCCACAGATACGCAGTATTTT. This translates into CASSLRLAGSTDTQYF.

The DNA of the CDR3 is TGTGCCAGCAGCGTAGTCCCGGGACAGGGGAGCTATGGCTACACCTTC. As protein: CASSVVPGQGSYGYTF. The chain carries TRBV9 and TRBJ1-2; 10 bases agree with TRBD1. V trimming: 0 bases; J trimming: 4 bases; junction bases outside the gene matches: 6. CDR3 length: 16 amino acids. CDR1 is SGDLS and CDR2 is YYNGEE in the germline V gene.

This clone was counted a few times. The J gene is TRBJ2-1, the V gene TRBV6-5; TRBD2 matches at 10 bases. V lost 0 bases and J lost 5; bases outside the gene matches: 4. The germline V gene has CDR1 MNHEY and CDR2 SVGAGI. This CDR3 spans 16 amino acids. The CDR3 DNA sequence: TGTGCCAGCAGTTACTCTCCCCTAGCGGGAGACAATGAGCAGTTCTTC. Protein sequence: CASSYSPLAGDNEQFF.

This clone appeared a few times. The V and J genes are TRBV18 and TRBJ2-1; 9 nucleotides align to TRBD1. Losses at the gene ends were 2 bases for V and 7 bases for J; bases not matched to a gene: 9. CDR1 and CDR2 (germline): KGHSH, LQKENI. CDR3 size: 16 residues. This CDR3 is CASSPSQGAVRNEQFF. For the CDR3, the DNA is TGTGCCAGCTCACCATCACAGGGGGCGGTAAGGAATGAGCAGTTCTTC.

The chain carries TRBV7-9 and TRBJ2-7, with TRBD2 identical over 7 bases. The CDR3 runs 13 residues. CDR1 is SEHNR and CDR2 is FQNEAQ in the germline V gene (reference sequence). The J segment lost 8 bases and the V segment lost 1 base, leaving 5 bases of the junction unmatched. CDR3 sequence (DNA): TGTGCCAGCAGCTTAGGGACTAGTCCCAAGCAGTACTTC. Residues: CASSLGTSPKQYF. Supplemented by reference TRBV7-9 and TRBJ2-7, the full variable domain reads DTGVSQNPRHKITKRGQNVTFRCDPISEHNRLYWYRQTLGQGPEFLTYFQNEAQLEKSRLLSDRFSAERPKGSFSTLEIQRTEQGDSAMYLCASSLGTSPKQYFGPGTRLTVT.

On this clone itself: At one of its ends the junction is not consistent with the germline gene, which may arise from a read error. The CDR3 here is CASSLPGTSSEQYF. As DNA, the CDR3 is TGTGCCAGCAGCTTACCCGGGACTTCCTCCGAGCAGTACTTC. This chain links TRBV5-6 with TRBJ2-7, with D possibly TRBD2 on 6 matching bases. Germline V gives CDR1 SGHDT, CDR2 YYEEEE. CDR3 length equals 14 residues.

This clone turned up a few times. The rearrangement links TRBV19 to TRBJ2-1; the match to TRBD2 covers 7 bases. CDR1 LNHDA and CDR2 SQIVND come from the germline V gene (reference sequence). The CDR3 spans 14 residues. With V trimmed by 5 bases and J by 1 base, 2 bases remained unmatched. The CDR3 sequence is CASSPGGSYNEQFF. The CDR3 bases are TGTGCCAGTAGTCCCGGGGGGTCCTACAATGAGCAGTTCTTC. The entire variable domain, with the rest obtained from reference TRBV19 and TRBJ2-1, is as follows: DGGITQSPKYLFRKEGQNVTLSCEQNLNHDAMYWYRQDPGQGLRLIYYSQIVNDFQKGDIAEGYSVSREKKESFPLTVTSAQKNPTAFYLCASSPGGSYNEQFFGPGTRLTVL.

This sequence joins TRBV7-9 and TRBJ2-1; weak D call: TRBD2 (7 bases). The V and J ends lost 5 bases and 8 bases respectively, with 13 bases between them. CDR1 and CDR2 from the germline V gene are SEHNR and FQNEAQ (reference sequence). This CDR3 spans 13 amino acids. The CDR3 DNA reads TGTGCCAGCAGCCCCACCGGGGGGCATGAGCAGTTCTTC. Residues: CASSPTGGHEQFF. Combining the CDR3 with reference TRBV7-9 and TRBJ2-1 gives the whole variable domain DTGVSQNPRHKITKRGQNVTFRCDPISEHNRLYWYRQTLGQGPEFLTYFQNEAQLEKSRLLSDRFSAERPKGSFSTLEIQRTEQGDSAMYLCASSPTGGHEQFFGPGTRLTVL.

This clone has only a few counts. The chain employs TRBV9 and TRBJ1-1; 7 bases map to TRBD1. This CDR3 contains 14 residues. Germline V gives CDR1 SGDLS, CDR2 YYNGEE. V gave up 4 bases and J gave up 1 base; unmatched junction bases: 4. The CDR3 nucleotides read TGTGCCAGCAGCCAACAGGGGCAGAACACTGAAGCTTTCTTT. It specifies CASSQQGQNTEAFF.

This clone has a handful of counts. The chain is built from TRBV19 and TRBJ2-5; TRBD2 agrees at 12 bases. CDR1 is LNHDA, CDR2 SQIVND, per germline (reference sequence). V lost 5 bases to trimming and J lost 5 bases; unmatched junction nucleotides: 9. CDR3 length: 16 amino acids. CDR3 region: CASSAVTSGRWETQYF. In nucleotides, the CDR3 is TGTGCCAGTAGTGCCGTGACTAGCGGGAGATGGGAGACCCAGTACTTC.

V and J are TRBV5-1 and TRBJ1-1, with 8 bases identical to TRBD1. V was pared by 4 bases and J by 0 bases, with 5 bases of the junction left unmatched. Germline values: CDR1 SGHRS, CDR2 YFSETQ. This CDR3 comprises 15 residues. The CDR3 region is CASSVTGAMNTEAFF. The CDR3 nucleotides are TGCGCCAGCAGCGTGACAGGGGCGATGAACACTGAAGCTTTCTTT.

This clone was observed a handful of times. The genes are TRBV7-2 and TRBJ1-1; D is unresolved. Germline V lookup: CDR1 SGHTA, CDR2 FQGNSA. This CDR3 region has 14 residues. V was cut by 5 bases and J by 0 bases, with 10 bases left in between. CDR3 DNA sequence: TGTGCCAGCAGCGCACTCAACGTGAACACTGAAGCTTTCTTT. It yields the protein CASSALNVNTEAFF.

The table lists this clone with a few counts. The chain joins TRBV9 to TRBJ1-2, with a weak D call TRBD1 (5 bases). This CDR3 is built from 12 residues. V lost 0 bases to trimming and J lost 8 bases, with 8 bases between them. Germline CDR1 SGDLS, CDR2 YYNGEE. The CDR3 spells CASSVERGGYTF. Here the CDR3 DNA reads TGTGCCAGCAGCGTAGAAAGGGGCGGCTACACCTTC.

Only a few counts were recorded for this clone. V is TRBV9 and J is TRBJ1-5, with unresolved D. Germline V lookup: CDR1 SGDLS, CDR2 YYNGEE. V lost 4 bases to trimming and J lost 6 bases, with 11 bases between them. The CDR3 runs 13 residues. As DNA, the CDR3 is TGTGCCAGCAGCCCCACTGCGAGTCAGCCCCAGCATTTT. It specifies CASSPTASQPQHF.

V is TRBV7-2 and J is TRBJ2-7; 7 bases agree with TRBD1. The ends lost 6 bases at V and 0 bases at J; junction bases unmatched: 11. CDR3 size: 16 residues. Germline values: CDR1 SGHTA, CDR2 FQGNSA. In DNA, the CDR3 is TGTGCCAGCAGTTTTCCAACAGGGGCTTTCTCCTACGAGCAGTACTTC. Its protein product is CASSFPTGAFSYEQYF. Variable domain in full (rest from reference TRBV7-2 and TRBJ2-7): GAGVSQSPSNKVTEKGKDVELRCDPISGHTALYWYRQSLGQGLEFLIYFQGNSAPDKSGLPSDRFSAERTGGSVSTLTIQRTQQEDSAVYLCASSFPTGAFSYEQYFGPGTRLTVT.

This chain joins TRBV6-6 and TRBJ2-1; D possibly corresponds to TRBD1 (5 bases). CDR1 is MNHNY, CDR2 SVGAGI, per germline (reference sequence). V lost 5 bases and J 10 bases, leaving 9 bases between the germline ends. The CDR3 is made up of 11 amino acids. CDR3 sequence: CASSARQEQFF. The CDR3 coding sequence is TGTGCCAGCAGTGCCCGACAGGAGCAGTTCTTC.

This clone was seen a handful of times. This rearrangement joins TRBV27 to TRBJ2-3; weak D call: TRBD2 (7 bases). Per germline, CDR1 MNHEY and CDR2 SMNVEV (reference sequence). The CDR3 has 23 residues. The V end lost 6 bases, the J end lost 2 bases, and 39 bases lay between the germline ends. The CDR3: CASRLWGRGGLNLRETTTDTQYF. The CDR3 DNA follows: TGTGCCAGCAGACTTTGGGGGCGAGGGGGGCTTAACTTGCGGGAGACTACCACAGATACGCAGTATTTT.

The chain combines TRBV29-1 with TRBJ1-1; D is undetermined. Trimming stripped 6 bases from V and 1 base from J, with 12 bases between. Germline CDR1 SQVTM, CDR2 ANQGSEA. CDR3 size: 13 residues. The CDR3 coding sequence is TGCAGCGTCCGGCGGCAAGAGAACACTGAAGCTTTCTTT. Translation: CSVRRQENTEAFF.

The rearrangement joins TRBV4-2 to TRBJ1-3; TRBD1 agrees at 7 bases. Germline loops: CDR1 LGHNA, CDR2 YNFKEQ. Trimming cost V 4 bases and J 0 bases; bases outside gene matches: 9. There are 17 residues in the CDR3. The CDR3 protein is CASSLQRQGSSGNTIYF. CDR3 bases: TGTGCCAGCAGCCTACAGAGACAGGGAAGCTCTGGAAACACCATATATTTT.

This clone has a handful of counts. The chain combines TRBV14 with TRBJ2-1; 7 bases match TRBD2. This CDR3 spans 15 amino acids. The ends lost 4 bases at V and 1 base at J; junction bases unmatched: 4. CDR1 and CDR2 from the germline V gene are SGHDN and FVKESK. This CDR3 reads CASSRPSGSYNEQFF. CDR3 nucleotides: TGTGCCAGCAGCCGTCCTAGCGGTTCCTACAATGAGCAGTTCTTC.